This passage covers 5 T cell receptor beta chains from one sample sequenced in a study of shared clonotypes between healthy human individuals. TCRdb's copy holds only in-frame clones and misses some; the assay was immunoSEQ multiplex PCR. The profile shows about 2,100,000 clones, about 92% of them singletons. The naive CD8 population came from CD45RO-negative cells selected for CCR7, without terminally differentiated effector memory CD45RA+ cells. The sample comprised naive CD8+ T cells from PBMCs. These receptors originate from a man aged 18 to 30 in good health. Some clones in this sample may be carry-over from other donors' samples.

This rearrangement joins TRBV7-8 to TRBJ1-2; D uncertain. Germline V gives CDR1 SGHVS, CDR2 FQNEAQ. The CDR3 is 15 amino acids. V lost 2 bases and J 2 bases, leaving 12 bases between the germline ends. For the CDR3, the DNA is TGTGCCAGCAGCTTAATCACGGAACAAAACTATGGCTACACCTTC. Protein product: CASSLITEQNYGYTF.

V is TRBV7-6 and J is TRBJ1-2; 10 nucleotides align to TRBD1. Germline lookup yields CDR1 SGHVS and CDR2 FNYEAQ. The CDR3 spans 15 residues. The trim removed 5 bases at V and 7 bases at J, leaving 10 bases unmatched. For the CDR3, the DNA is TGTGCCAGCAGCCAAATTAGGACAGGGGGATTTGGCTACACCTTC. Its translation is CASSQIRTGGFGYTF. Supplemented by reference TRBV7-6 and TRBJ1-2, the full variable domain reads GAGVSQSPRYKVTKRGQDVALRCDPISGHVSLYWYRQALGQGPEFLTYFNYEAQQDKSGLPNDRFSAERPEGSISTLTIQRTEQRDSAMYRCASSQIRTGGFGYTFGSGTRLTVV.

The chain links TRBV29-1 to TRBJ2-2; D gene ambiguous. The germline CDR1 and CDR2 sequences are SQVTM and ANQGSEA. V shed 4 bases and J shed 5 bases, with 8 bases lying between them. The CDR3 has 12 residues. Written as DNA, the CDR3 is TGCAGCGTTGTGTGGAGTACCGGGGAGCTGTTTTTT. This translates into CSVVWSTGELFF.

Here the CDR3 DNA reads TGTGCCAGCAGTGCAGGACTAGCGGGTGCCTACGAGCAGTACTTC. Translation gives CASSAGLAGAYEQYF. This sequence joins TRBV27 and TRBJ2-5; 11 bases line up with TRBD2. The J call may be incorrect, as the DNA end agrees better with TRBJ2-7. CDR1 and CDR2 from the germline V gene are MNHEY and SMNVEV (reference sequence). CDR3 length equals 15 residues.

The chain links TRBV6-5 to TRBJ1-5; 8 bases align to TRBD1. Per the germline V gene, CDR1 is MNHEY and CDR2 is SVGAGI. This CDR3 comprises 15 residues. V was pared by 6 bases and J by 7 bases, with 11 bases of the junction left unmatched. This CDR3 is CASSLDRAVRQPQHF. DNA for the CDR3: TGTGCCAGCAGCCTGGACAGGGCGGTACGACAGCCCCAGCATTTT.